Given below is one T cell receptor beta chain in context. The record originates from a study of blood T cell repertoires in COVID-19. Study context: COVID-19 samples, acute and convalescent, were from the United States, Italy and Spain. Sources were T cells, B-cell-depleted T cells, or PBMCs; the material itself was cDNA or gDNA.

Libraries were prepared by immunoSEQ multiplex PCR; TCRdb keeps only in-frame clonotypes and omits some of them. The repertoire includes 250,000 to 300,000 clones, approximately 90% of them detected once, and 0.95% to 1.5% sits in the top ten. The CDR3 runs to 12 residues. Germline V gene sequence: CDR1 LGHNT, CDR2 FRNRAP. Enrollees, about 18 to 100 years old, lived in 24 US areas. Clinical history reported by participants formed the basis on which cohorts were assigned. Input material: PBMCs or T cells enriched from blood (not recorded which). This clonotype was obtained from a human donor in a cohort exposed to, infected with or recovered from COVID-19 (not recorded which). The donor label of this sample is uncertain. This chain links TRBV12-5 with TRBJ2-7; D might be TRBD1 (5 bases). The DNA of the CDR3 is TGTGCCAGTACAGGCCCAGGCTACGAGCAGTACTTC. The encoded protein is CASTGPGYEQYF. Full variable domain (missing parts from reference TRBV12-5 and TRBJ2-7): DARVTQTPRHKVTEMGQEVTMRCQPILGHNTVFWYRQTMMQGLELLAYFRNRAPLDDSGMPKDRFSAEMPDATLATLKIQPSEPRDSAVYFCASTGPGYEQYFGPGTRLTVT.